The 16 T cell receptor beta chains below were found in one sample sequenced in a study of blood T cell repertoires in COVID-19. The repertoire was sequenced with immunoSEQ multiplex PCR; TCRdb's copy has only in-frame clones and lacks some. The sample includes 100,000 to 120,000 clones, 81% seen only once; the top ten take roughly 37%. The sample consisted of peripheral blood. The receptors stem from an elderly man with acute or convalescent COVID-19.

The J gene is TRBJ1-6, the V gene TRBV2; D may be TRBD1 (6 bases). V gave up 1 base and J gave up 6 bases, with 10 bases separating them. The CDR3 totals 15 residues. Germline V gives CDR1 SNHLY, CDR2 FYNNEI. Here the CDR3 reads CASSEEARGNSPLHF. The CDR3 bases are TGTGCCAGCAGTGAAGAGGCCAGGGGTAATTCACCCCTCCACTTT.

V gene TRBV30 combines with J gene TRBJ2-7; TRBD1 matches at 7 bases. This CDR3 is 13 amino acids long. The junction had 6 bases not matched to a gene; V was cut back by 7 bases and J by 0 bases. Germline V gives CDR1 GTSNPN, CDR2 SVGIG (reference sequence). The CDR3 spells CASARDSSYEQYF. The CDR3 nucleotides are TGTGCCTCAGCCCGGGACAGCTCCTACGAGCAGTACTTC.

The genes are TRBV6-4 and TRBJ2-3; 8 positions agree with TRBD2. Germline values: CDR1 MRHNA, CDR2 SNTAGT. This CDR3 is built from 15 residues. The junction had 5 bases not matched to a gene; V was cut back by 2 bases and J by 4 bases. Here the CDR3 DNA reads TGTGCCAGCAGTGACATGAGCGGGAGTGCAGATACGCAGTATTTT. It encodes CASSDMSGSADTQYF.

In its sample, this clone was seen a few times. CDR3 in amino acids: CASSYPSRQGGNYEQYF. For the CDR3, the DNA is TGTGCCAGCAGTTACCCCTCTCGACAGGGGGGAAACTACGAGCAGTACTTC. The chain is built from TRBV6-2 or TRBV6-3 and TRBJ2-7; the match to TRBD1 covers 9 bases. Germline CDR1 MNHEY, CDR2 SVGEGT. With V trimmed by 2 bases and J by 3 bases, 11 bases remained unmatched. This CDR3 region has 17 residues.

V gene TRBV5-6 combines with J gene TRBJ1-1, with D possibly matching TRBD1 (6 bases). Germline CDR1 and CDR2: SGHDT and YYEEEE. The ends were cut back, 4 bases at V and 4 bases at J, with 26 bases in the middle. The CDR3 sequence is 18 residues long. The CDR3: CASSRRGARLPFGTEAFF. The DNA for the CDR3 is TGTGCCAGCAGCCGACGGGGGGCCAGACTACCGTTTGGCACTGAAGCTTTCTTT.

This sequence joins TRBV7-2 and TRBJ2-5; 8 nucleotides match TRBD1. This CDR3 region has 14 residues. V lost 6 bases and J lost 4; bases outside the gene matches: 7. Germline V lookup: CDR1 SGHTA, CDR2 FQGNSA. The CDR3, as DNA: TGTGCCAGCAGTCGCGACAGGGGTGGAGAGACCCAGTACTTC. Its protein is CASSRDRGGETQYF.

V usage is TRBV28 and J usage is TRBJ1-5, with D unresolved. V was cut by 2 bases and J by 5 bases, with 4 bases left in between. The CDR3 loop spans 12 amino acids. Per the germline V gene, CDR1 is MDHEN and CDR2 is SYDVKM. The CDR3 DNA sequence: TGTGCCAGCAGTTTACCGGATCAGCCCCAGCATTTT. Translated, it gives CASSLPDQPQHF.

J is TRBJ1-1 and V is TRBV3-1 (or the pseudogene TRBV3-2); perhaps TRBD1 as D (5 bases). V lost 8 bases to trimming and J lost 4 bases, with 14 bases between them. Germline CDR1 reads LGHDT; CDR2 reads YNNKEL (reference sequence). This CDR3 is built from 13 residues. The CDR3 region is CASVRQGSTEAFF. DNA for the CDR3: TGTGCCAGCGTGCGGCAGGGATCCACTGAAGCTTTCTTT.

This chain joins TRBV4-1 and TRBJ1-2; possible D gene TRBD1, 6 bases. Germline V CDR1 and CDR2: MGHRA, YSYEKL. V lost 1 base, J lost 1 base, and 13 bases lay in between. The length of the CDR3 is 16 residues. The CDR3 nucleotides are TGCGCCAGCAGCCAAGGCCCAGGGGAGGGTAACTATGGCTACACCTTC. Translated: CASSQGPGEGNYGYTF.

In the case of this clone: An end of the junction differs from the germline gene, which may be a read error. The rearrangement joins TRBV28 to TRBJ2-5, with D possibly being TRBD1 (5 bases). This CDR3 is built from 11 residues. Germline V lookup: CDR1 MDHEN, CDR2 SYDVKM. Here the CDR3 DNA reads TGTGCCAGCAGTTTTGGGGCAGGGATGCACTTC. Translating gives CASSFGAGMHF. Supplemented by reference TRBV28 and TRBJ2-5, the full variable domain reads DVKVTQSSRYLVKRTGEKVFLECVQDMDHENMFWYRQDPGLGLRLIYFSYDVKMKEKGDIPEGYSVSREKKERFSLILESASTNQTSMYLCASSFGAGMHFGPGTRLLVL.

As DNA, the CDR3 is TGCGCCAGCAGCTGGGAGGGACAGGTGTCCAATGAGCAGTTCTTC. Amino acid sequence: CASSWEGQVSNEQFF. The V call is TRBV5-1, the J call TRBJ2-1; TRBD1 might be the D (8 bases). CDR3 length equals 15 residues. The germline CDR1 and CDR2 sequences are SGHRS and YFSETQ. Trimming stripped 3 bases from V and 6 bases from J, with 16 bases between. The whole variable domain, remainder taken from reference TRBV5-1 and TRBJ2-1, is KAGVTQTPRYLIKTRGQQVTLSCSPISGHRSVSWYQQTPGQGLQFLFEYFSETQRNKGNFPGRFSGRQFSNSRSEMNVSTLELGDSALYLCASSWEGQVSNEQFFGPGTRLTVL.

V gene TRBV28 combines with J gene TRBJ2-7, with a weak D call TRBD2 (6 bases). The V end was cut by 11 bases, the J end by 2 bases, with 10 bases between. Germline assignment: CDR1 MDHEN and CDR2 SYDVKM. The CDR3 is 11 residues long. CDR3 sequence (DNA): TGTGCCTCGGGGGAAGCCTACGAGCAGTACTTC. Its protein product is CASGEAYEQYF.

CDR3 amino acids: CASSQGQGSYNEQFF. Here the CDR3 DNA reads TGCGCCAGCAGCCAAGGACAGGGCTCCTACAATGAGCAGTTCTTC. This sequence joins TRBV5-1 and TRBJ2-1; TRBD1 agrees at 8 bases. Trimming at V came to 4 bases and at J to 0 bases, leaving 3 bases not matched to a gene. The CDR3 runs 15 residues. CDR1 is SGHRS and CDR2 is YFSETQ in the germline V gene.

The rearrangement links TRBV11-2 to TRBJ2-1; possibly TRBD2 for D (8 bases). This CDR3 spans 19 amino acids. Trimming left V 3 bases short and J 3 bases short, with 24 bases between. Germline CDR1 and CDR2: SGHAT and FQNNGV. CDR3 DNA sequence: TGTGCCAGCAGCTTCGAACGGGGGGGTCACAGGGGCCGCTACAATGAGCAGTTCTTC. This sequence encodes CASSFERGGHRGRYNEQFF.

The gene calls are TRBV28 and TRBJ1-1; D perhaps matches TRBD1 (5 bases). Germline V gene sequence: CDR1 MDHEN, CDR2 SYDVKM. The V and J ends lost 6 bases and 0 bases respectively, with 23 bases between them. The CDR3 totals 18 residues. The CDR3 here is CASSPPPGQGHMNTEAFF. CDR3 in DNA: TGTGCCAGCAGCCCGCCCCCCGGGCAGGGCCATATGAACACTGAAGCTTTCTTT. Supplemented by reference TRBV28 and TRBJ1-1, the full variable domain reads DVKVTQSSRYLVKRTGEKVFLECVQDMDHENMFWYRQDPGLGLRLIYFSYDVKMKEKGDIPEGYSVSREKKERFSLILESASTNQTSMYLCASSPPPGQGHMNTEAFFGQGTRLTVV.

This CDR3 is CASSATGTATYEQYF. The CDR3 coding sequence is TGTGCCAGCAGCGCAACCGGGACAGCTACCTACGAGCAGTACTTC. The chain uses TRBV5-5 and TRBJ2-7; 7 bases are a match to TRBD1. Looked up from germline, CDR1 is SGHKS and CDR2 is YYEKEE (reference sequence). The CDR3 spans 15 residues. V lost 4 bases and J lost 2; bases outside the gene matches: 9. The complete variable domain, with remaining parts taken from reference TRBV5-5 and TRBJ2-7, reads DAGVTQSPTHLIKTRGQQVTLRCSPISGHKSVSWYQQVLGQGPQFIFQYYEKEERGRGNFPDRFSARQFPNYSSELNVNALLLGDSALYLCASSATGTATYEQYFGPGTRLTVT.